Listed here are 10 T cell receptor beta chains from one sample, sequenced in a study of T cells in Graves' hyperthyroidism and ophthalmopathy. Amplified TCR beta CDR3 regions came from RNA transcripts. The HTBI set primed first-round TCR CDR3 RT-PCR. MiXCR was run by TCRdb on the multiplex PCR reads, yielding one entry per CDR3 protein. The data contain about 380,000 distinct CDR3 sequences, roughly 14% of them singletons. Material for sequencing was blood. These receptors were taken from a woman aged 55-70 years with Graves' hyperthyroidism.

The table lists this clonotype with a few counts. V gene TRBV20-1 combines with J gene TRBJ1-5, with 8 positions matching TRBD1. The germline gives CDR1 DFQATT, CDR2 SNEGSKA (reference sequence). The V gene end was trimmed by 6 bases and the J gene end by 11 bases; junction bases not matched to a gene: 12. CDR3 length: 13 amino acids. The CDR3 sequence is CSAEDRAARAQHF. For the CDR3, the DNA is TGCAGTGCGGAGGACAGGGCAGCACGGGCCCAGCATTTT.

This clonotype appeared a few times. The J gene is TRBJ2-2, the V gene TRBV7-3; 8 nucleotides align to TRBD1. Germline trimming cut 5 bases from V and 5 bases from J; bases unmatched to any gene: 1. Germline V CDR1 and CDR2: SGHTA, FQGTGA. The CDR3 covers 13 residues. The CDR3 loop is CASSQGATGELFF. CDR3 in DNA: TGTGCCAGCAGCCAGGGGGCTACCGGGGAGCTGTTTTTT.

The sample holds many counts of this clonotype. V is TRBV3-1 and J is TRBJ2-7; no clear D. Germline V lookup: CDR1 LGHDT, CDR2 YNNKEL (reference sequence). The CDR3 has 12 amino acids. V was cut by 3 bases and J by 3 bases, with 6 bases left in between. CDR3 residues: CASSQLNYEQYF. CDR3 nucleotides: TGTGCCAGCAGCCAGCTTAACTACGAGCAGTACTTC.

This clonotype was observed a handful of times. The rearrangement uses TRBV18 and TRBJ2-3, with 7 bases aligning to TRBD1. This CDR3 has 15 residues. The J segment lost 5 bases and the V segment lost 4 bases, leaving 9 bases of the junction unmatched. Germline CDR1 reads KGHSH; CDR2 reads LQKENI. The CDR3 loop reads CASSLSTGFKDTQYF. The CDR3 nucleotides read TGTGCCAGCTCACTATCGACAGGGTTTAAAGATACGCAGTATTTT.

This clonotype was seen many times. The chain combines TRBV5-1 with TRBJ2-3, with a weak D call TRBD1 (6 bases). This CDR3 has 15 amino acids. Germline CDR1 is SGHRS and CDR2 is YFSETQ. V dropped 0 bases and J dropped 2 bases, with 10 bases sitting between them. The CDR3 is CASSLAGVDTDTQYF. The CDR3 DNA sequence: TGCGCCAGCAGCTTGGCAGGGGTCGACACAGATACGCAGTATTTT.

The chain employs TRBV18 and TRBJ2-2; 8 bases agree with TRBD1. The germline gives CDR1 KGHSH, CDR2 LQKENI. The CDR3 loop spans 17 amino acids. Trimming took 3 bases from V and 3 from J; bases not matched to a gene: 9. This chain's CDR3 is CASSPRAGGMDTGELFF. The CDR3 DNA follows: TGTGCCAGCTCACCGCGGGCAGGGGGCATGGACACCGGGGAGCTGTTTTTT.

The rearrangement uses TRBV10-3 and TRBJ2-6; TRBD2 might be the D (7 bases). CDR3 length equals 14 residues. The germline CDR1 and CDR2 sequences are ENHRY and SYGVKD. Trimming cost V 10 bases and J 2 bases, with 12 bases left between them. CDR3 in DNA: TGTGCCACCGGGGGGACAACTGGGGCCAACGTCCTGACTTTC. Its protein is CATGGTTGANVLTF.

The chain combines TRBV24-1 with TRBJ2-3, with D possibly matching TRBD1 (5 bases). CDR3 length: 13 amino acids. Germline CDR1 is KGHDR and CDR2 is SFDVKD. Trimming pared 8 bases from V and 2 bases from J, leaving 10 bases between. The CDR3 is CATTDTYTDTQYF. The CDR3 nucleotides are TGTGCCACCACGGACACCTACACAGATACGCAGTATTTT.

This clonotype was seen ten or more times. The J gene is TRBJ2-3, the V gene TRBV7-4; 14 bases agree with TRBD2. The germline CDR1 and CDR2 sequences are SGHVT and SQSDAQ. The CDR3 spans 16 residues. After removal of 5 bases from V and 2 bases from J, the junction contained 3 bases not matched to a gene. CDR3 protein: CASSPGLAGDTDTQYF. Here the CDR3 DNA reads TGTGCCAGCAGCCCGGGACTAGCGGGAGACACAGATACGCAGTATTTT.

The rearrangement uses TRBV19 and TRBJ1-3; the D is unclear. This CDR3 spans 12 amino acids. The germline CDR1 and CDR2 sequences are LNHDA and SQIVND (reference sequence). V lost 11 bases and J 7 bases, leaving 15 bases between the germline ends. CDR3 in amino acids: CAAGIGGNTIYF. Written as DNA, the CDR3 is TGTGCCGCAGGCATCGGCGGCAACACCATATATTTT.